Presented here are 29 T cell receptor beta chains from one specimen sequenced in a study of cytotoxic CD8 clonotypes in ibrutinib-treated CLL. Method: immunoSEQ multiplex PCR; TCRdb's copy keeps in-frame clones and lacks some. The sample yields tens of thousands of clones, 75% seen once. Material: PBMCs, obtained before ibrutinib treatment. All receptors derive from a human donor with chronic lymphocytic leukemia.

The chain's CDR3 is CASSFLPSGGADEQFF. The DNA for the CDR3 is TGCGCCAGCAGCTTTTTGCCTAGCGGGGGGGCCGATGAGCAGTTCTTC. The chain combines TRBV5-1 with TRBJ2-1; 12 positions agree with TRBD2. The CDR3 contains 16 residues. Unmatched junction bases numbered 8, after V lost 2 bases and J lost 8 bases. Germline V gene sequence: CDR1 SGHRS, CDR2 YFSETQ.

This chain connects TRBV28 to TRBJ2-7; 9 bases line up with TRBD1. Trimming cost V 8 bases and J 2 bases; bases outside gene matches: 10. The CDR3 loop spans 15 amino acids. The V gene's germline CDR1 is MDHEN and CDR2 SYDVKM. CDR3 sequence reads: CASRLGQGGPYEQYF. For the CDR3, the DNA is TGTGCCAGCCGCCTGGGACAGGGAGGACCCTACGAGCAGTACTTC.

This sequence joins TRBV7-9 and TRBJ2-3, with no clear D. V was shortened by 3 bases and J by 2 bases, with 6 bases between the two germline ends. This CDR3 is built from 13 residues. Germline V CDR1 and CDR2: SEHNR, FQNEAQ (reference sequence). The chain's CDR3 is CASSFWVTDTQYF. The CDR3 coding sequence is TGTGCCAGCAGCTTTTGGGTCACAGATACGCAGTATTTT. Using reference TRBV7-9 and TRBJ2-3 for the parts outside the CDR3, the full variable domain is DTGVSQNPRHKITKRGQNVTFRCDPISEHNRLYWYRQTLGQGPEFLTYFQNEAQLEKSRLLSDRFSAERPKGSFSTLEIQRTEQGDSAMYLCASSFWVTDTQYFGPGTRLTVL.

The J gene is TRBJ1-1, the V gene TRBV30; D call uncertain. V was pared by 4 bases and J by 4 bases, with 7 bases between. Germline lookup yields CDR1 GTSNPN and CDR2 SVGIG (reference sequence). The CDR3 spans 11 residues. DNA for the CDR3: TGTGCCTGGAACCGACCCACTGAAGCTTTCTTT. As protein: CAWNRPTEAFF.

The chain combines TRBV7-6 with TRBJ2-1, with 9 bases fitting TRBD2. V lost 5 bases, J lost 5 bases, and 7 bases stayed unmatched. The CDR3 is 15 residues long. The germline V gene encodes CDR1 SGHVS and CDR2 FNYEAQ. The CDR3 loop is CASSRSGGLNNEQFF. The CDR3 DNA reads TGTGCCAGCAGCCGTAGCGGGGGCCTCAACAATGAGCAGTTCTTC.

The chain couples TRBV28 to TRBJ2-7, with no clear D. The CDR3 contains 12 residues. Germline V gene sequence: CDR1 MDHEN, CDR2 SYDVKM. Trimming stripped 3 bases from V and 4 bases from J, with 7 bases between. Written as DNA, the CDR3 is TGTGCCAGCAGTTTGGTGGGGTACGAGCAGTACTTC. Translated: CASSLVGYEQYF. The whole variable domain, filled in from reference TRBV28 and TRBJ2-7, reads DVKVTQSSRYLVKRTGEKVFLECVQDMDHENMFWYRQDPGLGLRLIYFSYDVKMKEKGDIPEGYSVSREKKERFSLILESASTNQTSMYLCASSLVGYEQYFGPGTRLTVT.

This chain connects TRBV11-3 to TRBJ2-3, with TRBD1 as a possible D gene (6 bases). Germline-derived CDR1 and CDR2 are SGHNT and YENEEA. V dropped 2 bases and J dropped 1 base, with 10 bases sitting between them. There are 15 residues in the CDR3. For the CDR3, the DNA is TGTGCCAGCAGCTTAAGACAGGCCGGCACAGATACGCAGTATTTT. It translates to CASSLRQAGTDTQYF.

J is TRBJ1-1 and V is TRBV30; D remains unclear. Germline V gene lookup returns CDR1 GTSNPN and CDR2 SVGIG (reference sequence). Between the trimmed V and J ends, which lost 3 bases and 1 base, there was a span of 12 bases. The CDR3 has 14 residues. This chain's CDR3 is CAWRVSTQNTEAFF. Here the CDR3 DNA reads TGTGCCTGGAGGGTGTCCACCCAGAACACTGAAGCTTTCTTT. Full variable domain (remainder filled in from reference TRBV30 and TRBJ1-1): SQTIHQWPATLVQPVGSPLSLECTVEGTSNPNLYWYRQAAGRGLQLLFYSVGIGQISSEVPQNLSASRPQDRQFILSSKKLLLSDSGFYLCAWRVSTQNTEAFFGQGTRLTVV.

J is TRBJ2-3 and V is TRBV28, with a tentative D call TRBD1 (6 bases). Germline assignment: CDR1 MDHEN and CDR2 SYDVKM. The CDR3 contains 14 residues. The V end was cut by 5 bases, the J end by 4 bases, with 13 bases between. CDR3 sequence (DNA): TGTGCCAGCAGTCAGCCGACAGGAGCAGATACGCAGTATTTT. It yields the protein CASSQPTGADTQYF. The entire variable domain, with the rest obtained from reference TRBV28 and TRBJ2-3, is as follows: DVKVTQSSRYLVKRTGEKVFLECVQDMDHENMFWYRQDPGLGLRLIYFSYDVKMKEKGDIPEGYSVSREKKERFSLILESASTNQTSMYLCASSQPTGADTQYFGPGTRLTVL.

This rearrangement joins TRBV30 to TRBJ2-5; possible D gene TRBD2, 6 bases. The CDR3 loop spans 14 amino acids. Trimming removed 5 bases from V and 0 bases from J, with 13 bases in between. Germline CDR1 reads GTSNPN; CDR2 reads SVGIG (reference sequence). The CDR3 nucleotides read TGTGCCTGGTCCAGGAGGGTCTACCAAGAGACCCAGTACTTC. Translated, it gives CAWSRRVYQETQYF.

J is TRBJ2-1 and V is TRBV5-6; D not resolved. Trimming cost V 2 bases and J 10 bases, with 7 bases left between them. The CDR3 covers 11 residues. Germline CDR1 is SGHDT and CDR2 is YYEEEE. CDR3 region: CASSFTGEQFF. The CDR3 DNA reads as TGTGCCAGCAGCTTTACCGGGGAGCAGTTCTTC.

This clone has more than one count but fewer than ten. The chain carries TRBV5-4 and TRBJ2-3, with 8 bases identical to TRBD2. The trim removed 9 bases at V and 2 bases at J, leaving 14 bases unmatched. The CDR3 has 16 residues. Germline V gene lookup returns CDR1 SGHNT and CDR2 YYREEE (reference sequence). In DNA form, the CDR3 reads TGTGCCACATCCTCCACGGGGGGGGGATACACAGATACGCAGTATTTT. It translates to CATSSTGGGYTDTQYF.

This chain uses TRBV11-2 with TRBJ1-1; perhaps TRBD1 as D (6 bases). The CDR3 totals 17 residues. Germline loops: CDR1 SGHAT, CDR2 FQNNGV. Trimming cost V 3 bases and J 4 bases, with 21 bases left between them. CDR3: CASSFPTGSSGTTEAFF. The CDR3 DNA follows: TGTGCCAGCAGCTTTCCGACAGGCTCCTCGGGGACCACTGAAGCTTTCTTT. The whole variable domain, remainder taken from reference TRBV11-2 and TRBJ1-1, is EAGVAQSPRYKIIEKRQSVAFWCNPISGHATLYWYQQILGQGPKLLIQFQNNGVVDDSQLPKDRFSAERLKGVDSTLKIQPAKLEDSAVYLCASSFPTGSSGTTEAFFGQGTRLTVV.

The chain links TRBV6-5 to TRBJ2-1, with a possible D match to TRBD2 (6 bases). V shed 6 bases and J shed 6 bases, with 12 bases lying between them. Germline lookup yields CDR1 MNHEY and CDR2 SVGAGI. This CDR3 has 13 amino acids. CDR3 amino acids: CASRPRDFNEQFF. In DNA, the CDR3 is TGTGCCAGCAGGCCCCGGGACTTCAATGAGCAGTTCTTC.

This clone came up once. This sequence joins TRBV7-6 and TRBJ1-2; no firm D call. This CDR3 has 12 amino acids. The germline V and J ends were trimmed by 1 base and 7 bases, with 7 bases remaining between them. Germline-derived CDR1 and CDR2 are SGHVS and FNYEAQ. In DNA, the CDR3 is TGTGCCAGCAGCTTAGGGGTGGGTGGCTACACCTTC. Encoded protein: CASSLGVGGYTF.

The J gene is TRBJ2-1, the V gene TRBV5-1; D might be TRBD2 (6 bases). The germline CDR1 and CDR2 sequences are SGHRS and YFSETQ. Trimming cost V 2 bases and J 2 bases, with 11 bases left between them. The CDR3 consists of 15 residues. The CDR3: CASSFRRATYNEQFF. The CDR3 DNA follows: TGCGCCAGCAGCTTCAGGAGGGCGACCTACAATGAGCAGTTCTTC.

The chain recombines TRBV7-2 with TRBJ2-6; D perhaps matches TRBD2 (5 bases). CDR3 length: 14 residues. Germline V gene sequence: CDR1 SGHTA, CDR2 FQGNSA. Trimming cost V 8 bases and J 0 bases, with 8 bases left between them. This chain's CDR3 is CASSGNSGANVLTF. The CDR3 bases are TGTGCCAGCTCCGGGAACTCTGGGGCCAACGTCCTGACTTTC. Using reference TRBV7-2 and TRBJ2-6 for the parts outside the CDR3, the full variable domain is GAGVSQSPSNKVTEKGKDVELRCDPISGHTALYWYRQSLGQGLEFLIYFQGNSAPDKSGLPSDRFSAERTGGSVSTLTIQRTQQEDSAVYLCASSGNSGANVLTFGAGSRLTVL.

Only a few counts were recorded for this clone. The chain joins TRBV28 to TRBJ1-4; 8 bases are a match to TRBD1. Germline V lookup: CDR1 MDHEN, CDR2 SYDVKM. V lost 5 bases to trimming and J lost 8 bases; unmatched junction nucleotides: 4. CDR3 length: 13 amino acids. CDR3 DNA: TGTGCCAGCAGTAGGGACAGGAGGGAAAAACTGTTTTTT. It translates to CASSRDRREKLFF.

The chain has TRBV30 and TRBJ2-3; 8 bases agree with TRBD2. Germline V gene data show CDR1 as GTSNPN and CDR2 as SVGIG (reference sequence). Losses at the gene ends were 0 bases for V and 1 base for J; bases not matched to a gene: 0. The CDR3 consists of 14 residues. The CDR3 DNA is TGTGCCTGGAGTGTAGCGGGAGGCACAGATACGCAGTATTTT. It translates to CAWSVAGGTDTQYF.

The chain is built from TRBV30 and TRBJ1-2; D not certain. The CDR3 sequence is 13 residues long. Deletions cut 7 bases from V and 6 bases from J, with 18 bases between. Germline-derived CDR1 and CDR2 are GTSNPN and SVGIG (reference sequence). CDR3 residues: CASNGLGRDGYTF. The CDR3 bases are TGTGCCTCAAATGGGTTGGGGAGGGATGGCTACACCTTC. The full variable domain, completed using reference TRBV30 and TRBJ1-2, is SQTIHQWPATLVQPVGSPLSLECTVEGTSNPNLYWYRQAAGRGLQLLFYSVGIGQISSEVPQNLSASRPQDRQFILSSKKLLLSDSGFYLCASNGLGRDGYTFGSGTRLTVV.

The J gene is TRBJ2-7, the V gene TRBV28, with D perhaps matching TRBD2 (5 bases). The germline V gene has CDR1 MDHEN and CDR2 SYDVKM. The CDR3 runs 13 residues. The V end lost 6 bases, the J end lost 1 base, and 10 bases lay between the germline ends. CDR3 protein: CASREAGSYEQYF. The CDR3 DNA reads as TGTGCCAGCAGGGAGGCAGGTTCCTACGAGCAGTACTTC.

The chain couples TRBV7-3 to TRBJ1-1; 7 bases fit TRBD1. The CDR3 extends over 14 amino acids. CDR1 and CDR2 (germline): SGHTA, FQGTGA. V shed 5 bases and J 1 base; nucleotides not matched to a gene: 4. DNA of the CDR3: TGTGCCAGCAGCAGTCAGGGGGGGAACACTGAAGCTTTCTTT. This translates into CASSSQGGNTEAFF.

V gene TRBV5-1 combines with J gene TRBJ1-3, with D uncertain. The CDR3 runs to 16 residues. V lost 0 bases, J lost 2 bases, and 12 bases lay in between. Germline-derived CDR1 and CDR2 are SGHRS and YFSETQ. The CDR3 here is CASSLEVQTAGNTIYF. In DNA, the CDR3 is TGCGCCAGCAGCTTGGAGGTCCAGACTGCTGGAAACACCATATATTTT.

The V gene is TRBV10-2, the J gene TRBJ2-4, with D perhaps TRBD1 (5 bases). Germline V CDR1 and CDR2: WSHSY, SAAADI. The CDR3 is 12 residues long. Trimming took off 4 bases at V and 8 bases at J, with 9 bases between the two ends. CDR3 DNA sequence: TGCGCCAGCAGTGGGGGCAGGGACATTCAGTACTTC. This gives the protein CASSGGRDIQYF.

CDR3 bases: TGTGCCAGCAGGTCCAACTCTGGGGCCAACGTCCTGACTTTC. Its translation: CASRSNSGANVLTF. This chain connects TRBV5-4 to TRBJ2-6; D is unresolved. Looked up from germline, CDR1 is SGHNT and CDR2 is YYREEE (reference sequence). The V end was cut by 5 bases, the J end by 0 bases, with 6 bases between. The CDR3 has 14 amino acids.

CDR3 nucleotides: TGTGCCAGCAGTTTACAACAGGAGACTAACTATGGCTACACCTTC. Translated: CASSLQQETNYGYTF. The chain is built from TRBV28 and TRBJ1-2, with D perhaps matching TRBD1 (5 bases). This CDR3 contains 15 residues. Trimming removed 2 bases at V and 0 bases at J, with 10 bases between. Germline-derived CDR1 and CDR2 are MDHEN and SYDVKM.

V gene TRBV6-1 combines with J gene TRBJ1-3; D remains unclear. The germline CDR1 and CDR2 sequences are MNHNS and SASEGT. V gave up 3 bases and J gave up 0 bases, with 9 bases separating them. The CDR3 sequence is 15 residues long. CDR3 DNA: TGTGCCAGCAGTGAGACACCTAGCTCTGGAAACACCATATATTTT. Amino acid sequence: CASSETPSSGNTIYF.

The chain joins TRBV14 to TRBJ1-1; 8 nucleotides agree with TRBD1. The CDR3 runs 15 residues. V lost 4 bases, J lost 1 base, and 5 bases stayed unmatched. Germline CDR1 is SGHDN and CDR2 is FVKESK. The CDR3, as DNA: TGTGCCAGCAGCCCGTGGACAGGGCGGAACACTGAAGCTTTCTTT. It specifies CASSPWTGRNTEAFF.

V gene TRBV7-3 combines with J gene TRBJ1-1, with a tentative D call TRBD1 (5 bases). The length of the CDR3 is 15 residues. Germline V gene data show CDR1 as SGHTA and CDR2 as FQGTGA. Deletions cut 1 base from V and 2 bases from J, with 11 bases between. DNA of the CDR3: TGTGCCAGCAGCTTAAGGTTGGGGGGAAACACTGAAGCTTTCTTT. Its translation is CASSLRLGGNTEAFF.